This record concerns one T cell receptor beta chain sequence. The germline gene is not matched at one end of the junction; a read error may be the cause. These data are taken from a study of cytomegalovirus exposure and HLA in healthy donors. Primers included in the PCR were 60 Vbeta and 13 Jbeta primers. Profiled with immunoSEQ multiplex PCR; TCRdb holds only in-frame clones, not every one. The sample lists about 110,000 clones; more than 65% were seen once. This CDR3 has 15 residues. CDR1 is SGHRS, CDR2 YFSETQ, per germline. The sequencing input was PBMCs. This chain connects TRBV5-1 to TRBJ2-2, with D possibly TRBD2 on 6 matching bases. The sequence came from a male donor in good health and CMV-seronegative. The CDR3 sequence is CASSLAIRSAGGLFF. CDR3 nucleotides: TGCGCCAGCAGCTTGGCCATCCGGTCTGCCGGGGGGCTGTTTTTT.